These 32 T cell receptor beta chains originate from one sample sequenced in a study of shared clonotypes between healthy human individuals. Some clones are missing from TCRdb's copy, which holds only in-frame ones; the method was immunoSEQ multiplex PCR. The table shows 2 million or so clones, with about 95% occurring only once. The sample taken for sequencing was naive CD4+ T cells sorted from blood. Subset denoted: CD45RA+ positively selected. Every receptor here comes from a man aged 18 to 29 in good health.

This chain links TRBV6-1 with TRBJ1-5; tentatively, D is TRBD1 (5 bases). Germline CDR1 and CDR2: MNHNS and SASEGT. The germline V and J ends were trimmed by 4 bases and 2 bases, with 12 bases remaining between them. The CDR3 spans 15 residues. DNA for the CDR3: TGTGCCAGCAGTGGGGGGACCTTGGGCAATCAGCCCCAGCATTTT. As protein: CASSGGTLGNQPQHF.

The genes are TRBV9 and TRBJ1-4; 8 nucleotides align to TRBD1. This CDR3 region has 16 residues. V trimming: 2 bases; J trimming: 3 bases; junction bases outside the gene matches: 6. Germline V gives CDR1 SGDLS, CDR2 YYNGEE. Here the CDR3 DNA reads TGTGCCAGCAGCGTTGACAGGGGTTTGGCTAATGAAAAACTGTTTTTT. Its translation is CASSVDRGLANEKLFF.

The chain couples TRBV4-1 to TRBJ1-4; maybe TRBD1 (6 bases). The germline CDR1 and CDR2 sequences are MGHRA and YSYEKL. V lost 0 bases and J lost 7, with 21 bases in between. CDR3 size: 18 residues. The CDR3 region has the DNA TGCGCCAGCAGCCAAGAGGGAAGCGGGGGGCGGAAGAGTGAAAAACTGTTTTTT. This encodes CASSQEGSGGRKSEKLFF.

The chain links TRBV2 to TRBJ2-7; 10 bases line up with TRBD2. CDR1 is SNHLY, CDR2 FYNNEI, per germline. The CDR3 consists of 14 residues. V was clipped by 2 bases and J by 3 bases; unmatched bases: 1. CDR3 DNA: TGTGCCAGCAGTGAACAGCGGGGGGGCTACGAGCAGTACTTC. It yields the protein CASSEQRGGYEQYF.

The V and J genes are TRBV2 and TRBJ2-5; D gene unclear. The CDR3 spans 15 residues. CDR1 SNHLY and CDR2 FYNNEI come from the germline V gene. V shed 1 base and J shed 1 base, with 10 bases lying between them. CDR3 sequence: CASSEEVLIQETQYF. The CDR3 nucleotides read TGTGCCAGCAGTGAAGAGGTGCTAATCCAAGAGACCCAGTACTTC.

The rearrangement links TRBV18 to TRBJ2-7; D may be TRBD2 (7 bases). Between the trimmed V and J ends, which lost 3 bases and 6 bases, there was a span of 18 bases. The CDR3 totals 15 residues. Germline CDR1 KGHSH, CDR2 LQKENI. As DNA, the CDR3 is TGTGCCAGCTCACCGGACACCAGGGGAGGGGGCGAGCAGTACTTC. Its translation is CASSPDTRGGGEQYF. The whole variable domain, remainder taken from reference TRBV18 and TRBJ2-7, is NAGVMQNPRHLVRRRGQEARLRCSPMKGHSHVYWYRQLPEEGLKFMVYLQKENIIDESGMPKERFSAEFPKEGPSILRIQQVVRGDSAAYFCASSPDTRGGGEQYFGPGTRLTVT.

The chain carries TRBV1 and TRBJ2-5; the table's D gene call, TRBD2, was not cross checked with the DNA. TRBV1 is labeled a pseudogene. CDR3 length: 16 residues. CDR3 protein: CTSVTGTSVFQETQYF. The CDR3 DNA reads as TGCACCAGCGTCACCGGGACTAGCGTGTTCCAAGAGACCCAGTACTTC.

J is TRBJ2-1 and V is TRBV6-6; TRBD1 aligns across 7 bases. V lost 2 bases to trimming and J lost 2 bases; unmatched junction nucleotides: 3. In germline, CDR1 is MNHNY, CDR2 SVGAGI (reference sequence). The CDR3 loop spans 15 amino acids. CDR3 sequence: CASSYETGTYNEQFF. The DNA for the CDR3 is TGTGCCAGCAGTTACGAGACAGGGACCTACAATGAGCAGTTCTTC.

The CDR3 here is CASSLGGGFGEQYF. The CDR3 DNA reads TGTGCCAGCAGTTTAGGCGGGGGGTTTGGCGAGCAGTACTTC. The rearrangement uses TRBV27 and TRBJ2-7, with 8 bases aligning to TRBD2. Losses at the gene ends were 2 bases for V and 6 bases for J; bases not matched to a gene: 6. The CDR3 consists of 14 residues. CDR1 is MNHEY and CDR2 is SMNVEV in the germline V gene (reference sequence).

The V call is TRBV4-3, the J call TRBJ2-3, with D unresolved. Germline loops: CDR1 LGHNA, CDR2 YSLEER. This CDR3 comprises 14 residues. Trimming left V 0 bases short and J 3 bases short, with 7 bases between. The CDR3 sequence is CASSQDPVTDTQYF. CDR3 bases: TGCGCCAGCAGCCAAGATCCGGTAACAGATACGCAGTATTTT.

This chain links TRBV5-4 with TRBJ1-3, with TRBD1 matching 7 bases. CDR3 size: 15 residues. V shed 5 bases, J shed 0 bases, and the junction held 5 bases outside the gene matches. The germline CDR1 and CDR2 sequences are SGHNT and YYREEE (reference sequence). The chain's CDR3 is CASSPDRASGNTIYF. Written as DNA, the CDR3 is TGTGCCAGCAGTCCCGACAGGGCCTCTGGAAACACCATATATTTT. Full variable domain (outside the CDR3, taken from reference TRBV5-4 and TRBJ1-3): ETGVTQSPTHLIKTRGQQVTLRCSSQSGHNTVSWYQQALGQGPQFIFQYYREEENGRGNFPPRFSGLQFPNYSSELNVNALELDDSALYLCASSPDRASGNTIYFGEGSWLTVV.

This chain joins TRBV6-6 and TRBJ2-5, with a tentative D call TRBD2 (5 bases). V lost 5 bases, J lost 4 bases, and 14 bases lay in between. Germline V CDR1 and CDR2: MNHNY, SVGAGI (reference sequence). This CDR3 is built from 14 residues. The CDR3 here is CASSGTGGLETQYF. The CDR3 DNA reads as TGTGCCAGCAGTGGTACCGGAGGATTAGAGACCCAGTACTTC.

The chain is built from TRBV6-5 and TRBJ2-7, with no clear D. Trimming left V 5 bases short and J 3 bases short, with 5 bases between. This CDR3 contains 11 residues. CDR1 and CDR2 from the germline V gene are MNHEY and SVGAGI. CDR3 loop: CASSNRYEQYF. The CDR3 DNA is TGTGCCAGCAGTAATCGCTACGAGCAGTACTTC.

The chain carries TRBV6-1 and TRBJ1-5, with no clear D. This CDR3 has 13 residues. Trimming stripped 2 bases from V and 9 bases from J, with 11 bases between. Germline CDR1 MNHNS, CDR2 SASEGT. The CDR3 region is CASSEQPASPQHF. CDR3 DNA sequence: TGTGCCAGCAGTGAACAACCCGCCTCGCCCCAGCATTTT.

The chain uses TRBV7-2 and TRBJ1-1, with a tentative D call TRBD1 (5 bases). The CDR3 contains 14 residues. Trimming cost V 5 bases and J 5 bases, with 15 bases left between them. The germline V gene encodes CDR1 SGHTA and CDR2 FQGNSA. CDR3: CASSVDQGWTEAFF. DNA of the CDR3: TGTGCCAGCAGCGTTGACCAGGGATGGACTGAAGCTTTCTTT.

The V and J genes are TRBV5-1 and TRBJ1-2; D possibly corresponds to TRBD1 (5 bases). Per germline, CDR1 SGHRS and CDR2 YFSETQ. This CDR3 contains 16 residues. With 4 bases removed from V and 4 bases from J, the gap between germline ends came to 20 bases. CDR3 DNA sequence: TGCGCCAGCAGCCCGACCGGGACCCATCTTATCTATGGCTACACCTTC. Encoded protein: CASSPTGTHLIYGYTF.

The chain employs TRBV11-2 and TRBJ1-2; D might be TRBD1 (6 bases). Germline CDR1 is SGHAT and CDR2 is FQNNGV. This CDR3 comprises 14 residues. The V end lost 2 bases, the J end lost 5 bases, and 12 bases lay between the germline ends. The CDR3 DNA sequence: TGTGCCAGCAGCTTATTCCAGGGGTCTTATGGCTACACCTTC. As protein: CASSLFQGSYGYTF.

V and J are TRBV5-8 and TRBJ2-7, with 9 bases lining up with TRBD1. Trimming at V came to 2 bases and at J to 2 bases, leaving 8 bases not matched to a gene. There are 16 residues in the CDR3. Germline V gene sequence: CDR1 SGHTS, CDR2 YDEGEE. This chain's CDR3 is CASSFPPGQGTYEQYF. In DNA, the CDR3 is TGTGCCAGCAGCTTCCCCCCGGGACAGGGCACCTACGAGCAGTACTTC.

The rearrangement joins TRBV30 to TRBJ1-2; D is possibly TRBD1 (5 bases). Deletions cut 5 bases from V and 3 bases from J, with 13 bases between. This CDR3 spans 13 amino acids. The V gene's germline CDR1 is GTSNPN and CDR2 SVGIG (reference sequence). The CDR3 DNA reads TGTGCCTGGGGGCTTGACAGCGACTATGGCTACACCTTC. As protein: CAWGLDSDYGYTF.

This clone was detected only once. This chain links TRBV19 with TRBJ1-2; no reliable D call. Germline V gene data show CDR1 as LNHDA and CDR2 as SQIVND (reference sequence). This CDR3 has 15 residues. V lost 4 bases, J lost 8 bases, and 20 bases lay in between. CDR3 nucleotides: TGTGCCAGTAGTACCTCCTCCGGGAGCCGGTGGGGCTACACCTTC. Amino acid sequence: CASSTSSGSRWGYTF.

The J gene is TRBJ1-6, the V gene TRBV19; 7 positions agree with TRBD1. The germline V gene has CDR1 LNHDA and CDR2 SQIVND (reference sequence). J lost 0 bases, V lost 6 bases, and 8 bases had no gene match. This CDR3 is built from 17 residues. The DNA of the CDR3 is TGTGCCAGTAGCTTCTCGGGACAGAGCTCCTATAATTCACCCCTCCACTTT. Translation: CASSFSGQSSYNSPLHF.

Here the CDR3 DNA reads TGTGCCACCTTGGACAGGAGTTCCTACGAGCAGTACTTC. This codes for CATLDRSSYEQYF. This chain links TRBV28 with TRBJ2-7; 7 bases map to TRBD1. Trimming removed 10 bases from V and 1 base from J; junction bases left unmatched: 7. CDR1 is MDHEN, CDR2 SYDVKM, per germline. The CDR3 contains 13 residues.

The chain combines TRBV4-3 with TRBJ1-2; 7 bases agree with TRBD1. The germline gives CDR1 LGHNA, CDR2 YSLEER. The CDR3 length is 16 residues. The V and J ends lost 0 bases and 4 bases, in that order; junction bases with no gene match: 8. The CDR3 DNA reads as TGCGCCAGCAGCCAAGATAGAGCAGGGGGAGGCTATGGCTACACCTTC. As protein: CASSQDRAGGGYGYTF.

For this clone: Other DNA sequences in the sample encode the same CDR3. The V and J genes are TRBV7-2 and TRBJ1-2, with 8 bases matching TRBD1. CDR3 length equals 14 residues. J gave up 7 bases and V 5 bases, and 9 bases lay outside the gene matches. Germline V CDR1 and CDR2: SGHTA, FQGNSA. The CDR3: CASSPGQGEGGYTF. CDR3 bases: TGTGCCAGCAGCCCAGGACAGGGTGAGGGTGGCTACACCTTC.

V and J are TRBV7-9 and TRBJ2-7, with D perhaps TRBD1 or TRBD2 (5 bases each). CDR1 is SEHNR and CDR2 is FQNEAQ in the germline V gene (reference sequence). CDR3 length: 15 residues. Between the trimmed V and J ends, which lost 4 bases and 4 bases, there was a span of 17 bases. CDR3 sequence: CASSSSPGPPYEQYF. In DNA, the CDR3 is TGTGCCAGCAGCTCGTCTCCGGGACCACCTTACGAGCAGTACTTC.

CDR3 coding DNA: TGTGCCAGCAGTGAAGAGACAGCAACCCAAGAGACCCAGTACTTC. It translates to CASSEETATQETQYF. The rearrangement links TRBV2 to TRBJ2-5, with D perhaps TRBD1 (5 bases). The germline CDR1 and CDR2 sequences are SNHLY and FYNNEI. The CDR3 runs 15 residues. Trimming shortened V by 1 base and J by 1 base, and 10 bases separated the two germline ends.

Regarding this clone: This may arise from a read error, as a much more abundant clone is one base away. The chain recombines TRBV4-3 with TRBJ1-1; D not certain. This CDR3 has 15 amino acids. Germline V gene data show CDR1 as LGHNA and CDR2 as YSLEER. With 4 bases removed from V and 0 bases from J, the gap between germline ends came to 12 bases. The CDR3 coding sequence is TGCGCCAGCAGCCTCCGAGCAGGCCTGAACACTGAAGCTTTCTTT. Amino acid sequence: CASSLRAGLNTEAFF.

Comments on this clone: The sample holds other DNA sequences that translate to the same CDR3. The chain is built from TRBV18 and TRBJ1-1; 7 nucleotides align to TRBD1. Germline V lookup: CDR1 KGHSH, CDR2 LQKENI. The CDR3 contains 14 residues. Trimming removed 4 bases from V and 3 bases from J; junction bases left unmatched: 5. The CDR3 bases are TGTGCCAGCTCACTAGGTACAGGGGACACTGAAGCTTTCTTT. Translation: CASSLGTGDTEAFF.

This clone has just one count. The gene calls are TRBV11-2 and TRBJ2-1, with no clear D. There are 14 residues in the CDR3. Germline loops: CDR1 SGHAT, CDR2 FQNNGV. Trimming pared 5 bases from V and 9 bases from J, leaving 17 bases between. CDR3 nucleotide sequence: TGTGCCAGCAGCCGACCTGATGGGCTTTCTGAGCAGTTCTTC. Encoded protein: CASSRPDGLSEQFF.

This chain connects TRBV5-1 to TRBJ2-1; the match to TRBD2 covers 8 bases. The germline gives CDR1 SGHRS, CDR2 YFSETQ. Germline trimming cut 4 bases from V and 6 bases from J; bases unmatched to any gene: 12. This CDR3 comprises 16 residues. CDR3 sequence reads: CASSPPQTGGLNEQFF. The CDR3 nucleotides are TGCGCCAGCAGCCCGCCCCAAACGGGGGGGCTCAATGAGCAGTTCTTC. Supplemented by reference TRBV5-1 and TRBJ2-1, the full variable domain reads KAGVTQTPRYLIKTRGQQVTLSCSPISGHRSVSWYQQTPGQGLQFLFEYFSETQRNKGNFPGRFSGRQFSNSRSEMNVSTLELGDSALYLCASSPPQTGGLNEQFFGPGTRLTVL.

This chain joins TRBV5-1 and TRBJ2-7; 10 positions agree with TRBD2. Losses at the gene ends were 4 bases for V and 2 bases for J; bases not matched to a gene: 6. The CDR3 has 15 residues. CDR1 and CDR2 from the germline V gene are SGHRS and YFSETQ. The CDR3 sequence: CASSLQREGAYEQYF. In nucleotides, the CDR3 is TGCGCCAGCAGCCTCCAGCGGGAGGGAGCCTACGAGCAGTACTTC.

The DNA for the CDR3 is TGTGCCAGCAGTGACACAGGGGGCGCGTACACTGAAGCTTTCTTT. Translation: CASSDTGGAYTEAFF. The V call is TRBV25-1, the J call TRBJ1-1; 9 bases are a match to TRBD1. Germline V gene lookup returns CDR1 MGHDK and CDR2 SYGVNS. CDR3 size: 15 residues. The V and J ends lost 3 bases and 3 bases, in that order; junction bases with no gene match: 5.